The 4 T cell receptor beta chains listed next were all sequenced from one sample in a study of technical replicates of blood from a few donors. Assay used: immunoSEQ multiplex PCR; TCRdb lists only in-frame clones, some missing. The sample lists under 100,000 clones; about 86% were seen once. Sequencing used PBMCs. The receptors derive from a human donor in good health. Some clones in this sample may be carry-over from other donors' samples.

The sample holds one count of this clone. The chain carries TRBV4-2 and TRBJ2-7, with TRBD2 identical over 10 bases. This CDR3 has 15 residues. The V gene end was trimmed by 1 base and the J gene end by 2 bases; junction bases not matched to a gene: 2. From germline, CDR1 is LGHNA and CDR2 YNFKEQ. CDR3 sequence (DNA): TGTGCCAGCAGCCAAGTACTAGCGGGGACCTACGAGCAGTACTTC. Translating it yields CASSQVLAGTYEQYF.

This chain joins TRBV9 and TRBJ2-5; no clear D. Germline lookup yields CDR1 SGDLS and CDR2 YYNGEE. Trimming stripped 3 bases from V and 5 bases from J, with 17 bases between. There are 15 residues in the CDR3. The CDR3 sequence: CASSATGLVWETQYF. The CDR3 nucleotides are TGTGCCAGCAGCGCGACGGGTTTAGTGTGGGAGACCCAGTACTTC.

The rearrangement uses TRBV5-6 and TRBJ1-2, with D maybe TRBD1 (6 bases). Germline CDR1 SGHDT, CDR2 YYEEEE. This CDR3 contains 15 residues. Trimming stripped 4 bases from V and 0 bases from J, with 13 bases between. The CDR3 is CASSTFGQPNYGYTF. DNA for the CDR3: TGTGCCAGCAGCACCTTCGGACAGCCTAACTATGGCTACACCTTC. The whole variable domain, filled in from reference TRBV5-6 and TRBJ1-2, reads DAGVTQSPTHLIKTRGQQVTLRCSPKSGHDTVSWYQQALGQGPQFIFQYYEEEERQRGNFPDRFSGHQFPNYSSELNVNALLLGDSALYLCASSTFGQPNYGYTFGSGTRLTVV.

This clone appeared a single time. The chain has TRBV7-6 and TRBJ2-5; 7 bases agree with TRBD1. J gave up 1 base and V 7 bases, and 9 bases lay outside the gene matches. The CDR3 is made up of 15 amino acids. CDR1 is SGHVS and CDR2 is FNYEAQ in the germline V gene. The CDR3 DNA follows: TGTGCCAGCATGCCCGTAGGACAGGTCCAAGAGACCCAGTACTTC. Translating gives CASMPVGQVQETQYF. Full variable domain (rest looked up from reference TRBV7-6 and TRBJ2-5): GAGVSQSPRYKVTKRGQDVALRCDPISGHVSLYWYRQALGQGPEFLTYFNYEAQQDKSGLPNDRFSAERPEGSISTLTIQRTEQRDSAMYRCASMPVGQVQETQYFGPGTRLLVL.